This entry lists 6 T cell receptor beta chains sequenced from one sample in a study of OX40 agonist ivuxolimab in advanced cancers. Sequencing was performed with immunoSEQ multiplex PCR; in TCRdb, only in-frame clones are kept and a portion is missing. The sample includes around 70,000 clones, roughly 90% of them seen just once. The specimen comprised CD4+ or CD8+ T cells sorted from blood, sampled in a trial of the OX40 agonist ivuxolimab. These receptors all stem from an adult with an advanced solid tumor such as melanoma, head and neck, liver or kidney cancer.

There are a few counts of this clone. This chain links TRBV19 with TRBJ1-4; 8 bases are shared with TRBD1. V dropped 8 bases and J dropped 8; count of bases not matched to a gene: 10. The CDR3 is 14 residues long. Germline V gene lookup returns CDR1 LNHDA and CDR2 SQIVND (reference sequence). CDR3 sequence: CASSRDRGSEKLFF. The CDR3 DNA reads TGTGCCAGTTCCCGTGACAGGGGAAGCGAAAAACTGTTTTTT. Looking up the rest from reference TRBV19 and TRBJ1-4 gives the full variable domain: DGGITQSPKYLFRKEGQNVTLSCEQNLNHDAMYWYRQDPGQGLRLIYYSQIVNDFQKGDIAEGYSVSREKKESFPLTVTSAQKNPTAFYLCASSRDRGSEKLFFGSGTQLSVL.

The rearrangement uses TRBV13 and TRBJ2-3; no clear D gene. The CDR3 contains 13 residues. Germline lookup yields CDR1 PRHDT and CDR2 FYEKMQ (reference sequence). Trimming removed 3 bases at V and 0 bases at J, with 4 bases between. Written as DNA, the CDR3 is TGTGCCAGCAGCTTCCGAAGCACAGATACGCAGTATTTT. This codes for CASSFRSTDTQYF.

The rearrangement joins TRBV27 to TRBJ1-2; D is possibly TRBD1 (6 bases). The CDR3 covers 15 residues. V was shortened by 2 bases and J by 2 bases, with 12 bases between the two germline ends. The germline V gene encodes CDR1 MNHEY and CDR2 SMNVEV (reference sequence). The CDR3 loop reads CASSLRGGRNYGYTF. CDR3 nucleotides: TGTGCCAGCAGTTTACGGGGGGGGCGCAACTATGGCTACACCTTC.

This chain uses TRBV7-8 with TRBJ2-3, with 8 bases aligning to TRBD1. This CDR3 is built from 15 residues. The V and J ends lost 5 bases and 4 bases, in that order; junction bases with no gene match: 8. Germline V gene data show CDR1 as SGHVS and CDR2 as FQNEAQ. This chain's CDR3 is CASSVQGALADTQYF. The CDR3 DNA reads as TGTGCCAGCAGCGTCCAGGGGGCGTTGGCAGATACGCAGTATTTT.

This CDR3 is CASRITSEGHNEQFF. For the CDR3, the DNA is TGTGCCAGCAGGATTACCAGCGAGGGCCACAATGAGCAGTTCTTC. The chain couples TRBV7-3 to TRBJ2-1, with D perhaps TRBD2 (5 bases). Germline CDR1 and CDR2: SGHTA and FQGTGA. With 6 bases removed from V and 5 bases from J, the gap between germline ends came to 17 bases. The CDR3 covers 15 residues. Variable domain in full (rest from reference TRBV7-3 and TRBJ2-1): GAGVSQTPSNKVTEKGKYVELRCDPISGHTALYWYRQSLGQGPEFLIYFQGTGAADDSGLPNDRFFAVRPEGSVSTLKIQRTERGDSAVYLCASRITSEGHNEQFFGPGTRLTVL.

This clone was picked up one time. Within the sample, other DNA sequences also encode this same CDR3. The DNA for the CDR3 is TGTGCCTGGAGTGTACAAGGAAATCAGCCCCAGCATTTT. This sequence encodes CAWSVQGNQPQHF. J is TRBJ1-5 and V is TRBV30; no reliable D call. Germline V CDR1 and CDR2: GTSNPN, SVGIG (reference sequence). V dropped 0 bases and J dropped 4 bases, with 7 bases sitting between them. This CDR3 contains 13 residues.